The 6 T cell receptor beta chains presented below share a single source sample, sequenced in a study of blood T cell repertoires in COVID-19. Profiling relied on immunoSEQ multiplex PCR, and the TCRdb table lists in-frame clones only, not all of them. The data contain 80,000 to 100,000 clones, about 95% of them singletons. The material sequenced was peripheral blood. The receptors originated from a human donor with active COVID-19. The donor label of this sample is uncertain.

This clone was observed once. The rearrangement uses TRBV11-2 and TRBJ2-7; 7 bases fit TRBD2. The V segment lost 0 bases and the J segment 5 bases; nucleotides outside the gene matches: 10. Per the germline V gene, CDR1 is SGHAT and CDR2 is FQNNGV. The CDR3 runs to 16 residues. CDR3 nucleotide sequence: TGTGCCAGCAGCTTAGATCCGGCTAGCGGAGGGGACGAGCAGTACTTC. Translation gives CASSLDPASGGDEQYF.

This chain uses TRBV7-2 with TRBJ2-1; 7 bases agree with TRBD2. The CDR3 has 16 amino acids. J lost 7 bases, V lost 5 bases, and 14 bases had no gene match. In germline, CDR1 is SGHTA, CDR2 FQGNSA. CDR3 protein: CASSPHEGGPGNEQFF. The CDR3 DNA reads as TGTGCCAGCAGCCCCCACGAGGGAGGGCCGGGAAATGAGCAGTTCTTC.

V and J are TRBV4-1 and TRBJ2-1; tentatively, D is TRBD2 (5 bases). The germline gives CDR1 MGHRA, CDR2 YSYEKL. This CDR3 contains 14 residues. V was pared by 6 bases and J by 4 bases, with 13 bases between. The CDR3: CASSSYRGYNEQFF. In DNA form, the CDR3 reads TGCGCCAGCAGTAGTTACCGGGGTTACAATGAGCAGTTCTTC.

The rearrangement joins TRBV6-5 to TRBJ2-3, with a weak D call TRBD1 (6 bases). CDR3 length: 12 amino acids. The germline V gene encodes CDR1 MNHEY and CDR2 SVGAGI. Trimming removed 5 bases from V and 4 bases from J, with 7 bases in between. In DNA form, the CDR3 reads TGTGCCAGCAGTCCAGGGGCAGATACGCAGTATTTT. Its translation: CASSPGADTQYF.

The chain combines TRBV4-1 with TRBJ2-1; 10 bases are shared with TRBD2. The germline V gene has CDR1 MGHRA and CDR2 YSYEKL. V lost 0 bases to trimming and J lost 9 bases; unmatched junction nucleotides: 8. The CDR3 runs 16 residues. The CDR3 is CASSQDSGRKVGEQFF. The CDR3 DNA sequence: TGCGCCAGCAGCCAAGATAGCGGGAGGAAAGTCGGTGAGCAGTTCTTC.

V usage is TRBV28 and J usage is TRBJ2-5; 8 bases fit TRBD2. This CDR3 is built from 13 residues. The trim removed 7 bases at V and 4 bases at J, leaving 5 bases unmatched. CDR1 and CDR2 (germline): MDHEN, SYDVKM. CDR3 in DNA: TGTGCCAGCAACGGGGGGGCGAGAGAGACCCAGTACTTC. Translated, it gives CASNGGARETQYF.